The clone carrying this T cell receptor beta chain showed up many times. Its target is unknown. The junction differs from germline at one of its ends, possibly a read error. The source of the sample is a study of Graves' ophthalmopathy and Graves' hyperthyroidism. Points from the study as a whole: Blood also held most thyroid clonotypes expanded above 0.001 frequency.

The study amplified TCR beta CDR3 regions using RNA transcripts. First-round RT-PCR with HTBI primers preceded a second-round multiplex PCR. A single record per CDR3 protein comes from TCRdb applying MiXCR to the multiplex PCR reads. This sample has a few hundred thousand distinct CDR3 sequences, with roughly 39% found just once. Per the germline V gene, CDR1 is SGHRS and CDR2 is YFSETQ. There are 12 residues in the CDR3. This TCR was sampled from an adult man with Graves' hyperthyroidism. The V call is TRBV5-1, the J call TRBJ2-7, with TRBD1 identical over 8 bases. Material: peripheral blood or thyroid tissue (not recorded which). The CDR3 is CASSSDRDEQYF. CDR3 nucleotides: TGTGCCAGCAGCTCGGACAGGGACGAGCAGTACTTC.